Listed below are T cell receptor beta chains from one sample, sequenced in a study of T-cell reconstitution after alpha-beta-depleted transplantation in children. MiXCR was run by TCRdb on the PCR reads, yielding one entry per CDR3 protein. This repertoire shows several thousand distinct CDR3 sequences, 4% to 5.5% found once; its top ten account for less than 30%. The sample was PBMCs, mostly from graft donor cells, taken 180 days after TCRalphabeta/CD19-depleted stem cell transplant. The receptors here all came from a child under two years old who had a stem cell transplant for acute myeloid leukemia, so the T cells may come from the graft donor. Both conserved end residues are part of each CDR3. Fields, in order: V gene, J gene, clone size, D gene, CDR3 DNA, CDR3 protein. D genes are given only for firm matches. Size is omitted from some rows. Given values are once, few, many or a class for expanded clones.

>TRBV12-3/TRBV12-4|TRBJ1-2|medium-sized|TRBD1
TGTGCCAGCAGACCCTCCGGACAGGGGCGCTCGGGCTACACCTTC
CASRPSGQGRSGYTF
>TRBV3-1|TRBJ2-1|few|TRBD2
TGTGCCACCAGCCAATCAACGGGACTAGCGCTCTACAATGAGCAGTTCTTC
CATSQSTGLALYNEQFF
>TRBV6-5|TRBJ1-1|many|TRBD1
TGTGCCAGCAGCTGGACCCCGACAGGGGGCGCGGTTGAAGCTTTCTTT
CASSWTPTGGAVEAFF
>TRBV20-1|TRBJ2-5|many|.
TGCAGTGCTAGGGTACGAAAAGAGACCCAGTACTTC
CSARVRKETQYF
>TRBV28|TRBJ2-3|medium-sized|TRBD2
TGTGCCAGCAGTCCCCCCCCGACTAGCGGGAGTTCAGATACGCAGTATTTT
CASSPPPTSGSSDTQYF
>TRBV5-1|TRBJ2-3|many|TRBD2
TGCGCCAGCAGCCCCTCCCCCCGTAGCGGGACCACAGATACGCAGTATTTT
CASSPSPRSGTTDTQYF
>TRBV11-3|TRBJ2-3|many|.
TGTGCCAGCAGCTTAGGACCTCTGAGCACAGATACGCAGTATTTT
CASSLGPLSTDTQYF
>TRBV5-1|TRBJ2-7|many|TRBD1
TGCGCCAGCAGCTTGGCCTCAGACAGGGCTGTCTACGAGCAGTACTTC
CASSLASDRAVYEQYF
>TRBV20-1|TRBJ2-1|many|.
TGCAGTGCTAGGGGGCTAGGGTTGGGCAATGAGCAGTTCTTC
CSARGLGLGNEQFF
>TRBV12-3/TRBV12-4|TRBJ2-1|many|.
TGTGCCAGCAGTTTAACGGGGACCAATGAGCAGTTCTTC
CASSLTGTNEQFF
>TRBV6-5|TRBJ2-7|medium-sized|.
TGTGCCATAGGGTACTCCTACGAGCAGTACTTC
CAIGYSYEQYF
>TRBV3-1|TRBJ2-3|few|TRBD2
TGTGCCTGCAGCCAAACTAGCGGGAGTGGTACAGATACGCAGTATTTT
CACSQTSGSGTDTQYF
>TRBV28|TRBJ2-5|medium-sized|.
TGTGCCAGCAGTCCTAGGGAGACCCAGTACTTC
CASSPRETQYF
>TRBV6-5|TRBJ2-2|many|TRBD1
TGTACCAGCAGTAACAGGGGTCGCACCGGGGAGCTGTTTTTT
CTSSNRGRTGELFF
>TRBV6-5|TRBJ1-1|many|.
TGTGCCAGCTCAAGGGGAGGGAACACTGAAGCTTTCTTT
CASSRGGNTEAFF
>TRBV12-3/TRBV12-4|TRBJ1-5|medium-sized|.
TGTGCCAGCAGTTTAGTAGGGGAGGATCAGCCCCAGCATTTT
CASSLVGEDQPQHF
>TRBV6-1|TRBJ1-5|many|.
TGTGCCAGCAGTGAAGCGAACAGTCTCCCGTTTCCCCAGCATTTT
CASSEANSLPFPQHF
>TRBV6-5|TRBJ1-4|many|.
TGTGCCAGCAGTCCGTTAGCGGGACAACGGAACGGGGAAAAACTGTTTTTT
CASSPLAGQRNGEKLFF
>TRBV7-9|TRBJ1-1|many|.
TGTGCCAGCAGCTTAGTGAACACTGAAGCTTTCTTT
CASSLVNTEAFF
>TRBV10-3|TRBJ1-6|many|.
TGTGCCAGGCGGGACCGTGCGAATTCACCCCTCCACTTT
CARRDRANSPLHF
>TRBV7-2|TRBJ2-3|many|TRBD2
TGTGCCAGCAGCTTAGTTTTAGCGGGAGGGACAGATACGCAGTATTTT
CASSLVLAGGTDTQYF
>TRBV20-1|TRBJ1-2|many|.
TGCAGTGCTTCACAGGATAACTATGGCTACACCTTC
CSASQDNYGYTF
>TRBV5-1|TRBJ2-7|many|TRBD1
TGCGCCAGCAGCTGGGGACAGGGACCGGAGCAGTACTTC
CASSWGQGPEQYF
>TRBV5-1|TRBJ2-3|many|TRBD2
TGCGCCAGTGGACTAGCGGGAGGGCAACGTACGCAGTATTTT
CASGLAGGQRTQYF
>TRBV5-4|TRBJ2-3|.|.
TGTGCCAGCAGACTACAGGGAGCAGATACGCAGTATTTT
CASRLQGADTQYF
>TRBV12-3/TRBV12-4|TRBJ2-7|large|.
TGTGCCAGCAGTTTACCCGGAGTCCGCGAGCAGTACTTC
CASSLPGVREQYF
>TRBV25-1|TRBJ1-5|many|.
TGTGCCAGCAGCGACTCTGGGCAATACAATCAGCCCCAGCATTTT
CASSDSGQYNQPQHF
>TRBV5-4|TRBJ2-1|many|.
TGTGCCAGCAGCTTGGTCCGAGGGGGGGCACCGGCAAAAGCCCCTTACAATGAGCAGTTCTTC
CASSLVRGGAPAKAPYNEQFF
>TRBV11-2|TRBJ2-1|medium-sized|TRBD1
TGTGCCAGCAGCCCGACAGGGCAGAATGAGCAGTTCTTC
CASSPTGQNEQFF
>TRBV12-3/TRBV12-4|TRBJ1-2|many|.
TGTGCCAGCAGTTTAGGGTTCTATGGCTACACCTTC
CASSLGFYGYTF
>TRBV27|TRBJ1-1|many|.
TGTGCCAGCACCTTGGGGCCAGGGTCGAACACTGAAGCTTTCTTT
CASTLGPGSNTEAFF
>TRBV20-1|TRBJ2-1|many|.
TGCAGTGCTAGAGCCCACTTCGAAGCCTACAATGAGCAGTTCTTC
CSARAHFEAYNEQFF
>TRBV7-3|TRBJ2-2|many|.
TGTGCCAGCGAACTACAGGGAGGTTTGGGCGGGGAGCTGTTTTTT
CASELQGGLGGELFF
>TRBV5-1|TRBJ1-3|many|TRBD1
TGCGCCAGCAGCCCGGGACAGGGGGAAAACACCATATATTTT
CASSPGQGENTIYF
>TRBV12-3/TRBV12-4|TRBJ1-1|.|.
TGTGCCAGCAGCCGCCGGTCCGGGAACACTGAAGCTTTCTTT
CASSRRSGNTEAFF
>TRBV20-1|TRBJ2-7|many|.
TGCAGTGCTAGAGAGACGAATGCCCAAAGCGAGCAGTACTTC
CSARETNAQSEQYF
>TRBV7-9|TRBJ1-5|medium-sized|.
TGTGCCAGCAGCCTGGGCCAGTATAGCAATCAGCCCCAGCATTTT
CASSLGQYSNQPQHF
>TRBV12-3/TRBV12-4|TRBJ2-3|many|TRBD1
TGTGCCAGCACCCTGGACAGGGGTTCAGATACGCAGTATTTT
CASTLDRGSDTQYF
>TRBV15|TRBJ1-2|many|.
TGTGCCACCAGCAGAGATCTGGGAGGGAACTATGGCTACACCTTC
CATSRDLGGNYGYTF
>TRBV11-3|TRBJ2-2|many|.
TGTGCCAGCAGCTTAGAGAGCGGAGGCGGGGAGCTGTTTTTT
CASSLESGGGELFF
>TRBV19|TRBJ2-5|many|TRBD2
TGTGCCAGTAGCGGGGAGCCCCTAGCGGGAGGGAAAGAGACCCAGTACTTC
CASSGEPLAGGKETQYF
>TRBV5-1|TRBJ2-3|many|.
TGCGCCAGCAGCTTGGACAGCCCTACCACAGATACGCAGTATTTT
CASSLDSPTTDTQYF
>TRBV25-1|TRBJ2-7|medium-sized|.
TGTGCCAGCAGTGATAGCAGGGCCTACGAGCAGTACTTC
CASSDSRAYEQYF
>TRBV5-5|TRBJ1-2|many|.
TGTGCCAGCAGCATGAGGCTTAACTATGGCTACACCTTC
CASSMRLNYGYTF
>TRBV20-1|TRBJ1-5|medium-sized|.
TGCAGTGCTAGTCCAGAGAGTAGAAGCCAGCCCCAGCATTTT
CSASPESRSQPQHF
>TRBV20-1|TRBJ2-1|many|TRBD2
TGCAGTGCTAGACCGGGACTAGCGGGAAGAGGTGAGCAGTTCTTC
CSARPGLAGRGEQFF
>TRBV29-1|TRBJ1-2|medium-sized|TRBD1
TGCAGCGTTTCCGGCTTCGGGACAGGGTTGATAGATGGCTACACCTTC
CSVSGFGTGLIDGYTF
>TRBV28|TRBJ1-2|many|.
TGTGCCAGCAGTTTATTGTCGGGCGACTACACCTTC
CASSLLSGDYTF
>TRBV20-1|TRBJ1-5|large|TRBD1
TGCAGTGCAACCGGGACAGTCAATCAGCCCCAGCATTTT
CSATGTVNQPQHF
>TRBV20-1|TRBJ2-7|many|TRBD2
TGCAGTGCTTTTCTAGCGGGAGGTGGCTACGAGCAGTACTTC
CSAFLAGGGYEQYF
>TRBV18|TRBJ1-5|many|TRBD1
TGTGCCAGCTCAGGGTCAGGGGGCGCGGAAAAGCCCCAGCATTTT
CASSGSGGAEKPQHF
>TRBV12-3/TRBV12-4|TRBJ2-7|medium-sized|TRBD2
TGTGCCAGCAGTCTTAGCGGGAGTCTGTACGAGCAGTACTTC
CASSLSGSLYEQYF
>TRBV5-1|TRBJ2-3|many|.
TGCGCCAGCAGCTTGGACTCCAAGACAGATACGCAGTATTTT
CASSLDSKTDTQYF
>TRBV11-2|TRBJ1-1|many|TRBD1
TGTGCCAGCAGCGAAGGACAGGGGTCGAGACTGAAAGCTTTCTTT
CASSEGQGSRLKAFF
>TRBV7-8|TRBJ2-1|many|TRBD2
TGTGCCAGCAGCCCCCTCGGCGGGAGTTGGGGCAATGAGCAGTTCTTC
CASSPLGGSWGNEQFF